The T cell receptor beta chain under discussion was sequenced for a study of T cell clones after liver transplantation. Study-level results: Migration into the graft, not deletion, may explain lost graft donor-reactive T cells.

In the case of this clone: The target antigen is unknown.

Generated by immunoSEQ multiplex PCR, the TCRdb table keeps only in-frame clones and is missing some. This table holds over 90,000 clones, roughly 80% found once. V trimming: 4 bases; J trimming: 7 bases; junction bases outside the gene matches: 9. This CDR3 region has 15 residues. The germline gives CDR1 MNHNS, CDR2 SASEGT. The sequence derives from a human patient who received a liver transplant. A share of the T cells may be of graft donor origin. Sequenced here: CD4+ T cells from blood, sampled approximately 43 months after liver transplant. The chain links TRBV6-1 to TRBJ2-2, with 7 bases matching TRBD1. Written as DNA, the CDR3 is TGTGCCAGCAGTGCCCGGCAGGGGGTCATCGGGGAGCTGTTTTTT. This sequence encodes CASSARQGVIGELFF.